This T cell receptor beta chain was obtained from a study of cytomegalovirus exposure and HLA in healthy donors. Study-wide results and caveats: The study found most TCR sequences rare, yet found some public TCRs in many donors. HLA alleles showed associations with 16,951 TCR beta sequences in a later analysis, at a 0.05 false discovery rate.

This clone has a single count. The antigen is undetermined. This PCR relied on a set of 60 Vbeta primers and 13 Jbeta primers. Method: immunoSEQ multiplex PCR; TCRdb's copy keeps in-frame clones and lacks some. Of roughly 170,000 clones in the sample, around 82% were seen once. In germline, CDR1 is SEHNR, CDR2 FQNEAQ (reference sequence). Trimming removed 1 base from V and 1 base from J, with 10 bases in between. This CDR3 has 15 amino acids. V and J are TRBV7-9 and TRBJ1-1; D is unresolved. Specimen: PBMCs. The origin of this receptor is a man under 40 in good health and CMV-seronegative. DNA of the CDR3: TGTGCCAGCAGCTTAGGAGGTGCGGAGAACACTGAAGCTTTCTTT. It is translated as CASSLGGAENTEAFF.